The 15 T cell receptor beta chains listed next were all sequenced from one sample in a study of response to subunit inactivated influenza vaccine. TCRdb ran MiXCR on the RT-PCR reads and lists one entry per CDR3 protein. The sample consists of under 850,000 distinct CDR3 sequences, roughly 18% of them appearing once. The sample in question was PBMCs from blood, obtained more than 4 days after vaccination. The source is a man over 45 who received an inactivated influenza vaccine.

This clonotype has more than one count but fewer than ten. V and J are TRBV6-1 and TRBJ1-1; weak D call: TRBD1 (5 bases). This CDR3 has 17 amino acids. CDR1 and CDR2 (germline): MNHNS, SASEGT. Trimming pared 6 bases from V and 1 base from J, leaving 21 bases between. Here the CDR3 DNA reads TGTGCCAGCAGAAAACCCCCTTTCTGGGACCAGAACACTGAAGCTTTCTTT. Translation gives CASRKPPFWDQNTEAFF.

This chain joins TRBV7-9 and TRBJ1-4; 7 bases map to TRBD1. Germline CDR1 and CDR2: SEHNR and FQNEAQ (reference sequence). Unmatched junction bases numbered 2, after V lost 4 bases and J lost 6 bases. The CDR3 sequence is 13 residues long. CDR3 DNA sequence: TGTGCCAGCAGCTGCACAGGGGATGAAAAACTGTTTTTT. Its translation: CASSCTGDEKLFF. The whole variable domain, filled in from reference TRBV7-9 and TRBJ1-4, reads DTGVSQNPRHKITKRGQNVTFRCDPISEHNRLYWYRQTLGQGPEFLTYFQNEAQLEKSRLLSDRFSAERPKGSFSTLEIQRTEQGDSAMYLCASSCTGDEKLFFGSGTQLSVL.

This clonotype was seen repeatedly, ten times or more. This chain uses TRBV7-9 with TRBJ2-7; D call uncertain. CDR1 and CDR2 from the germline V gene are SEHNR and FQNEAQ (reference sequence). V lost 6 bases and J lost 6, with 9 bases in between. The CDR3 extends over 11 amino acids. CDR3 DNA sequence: TGTGCCAGCAGTTTATCGGGCGAGCAGTACTTC. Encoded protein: CASSLSGEQYF.

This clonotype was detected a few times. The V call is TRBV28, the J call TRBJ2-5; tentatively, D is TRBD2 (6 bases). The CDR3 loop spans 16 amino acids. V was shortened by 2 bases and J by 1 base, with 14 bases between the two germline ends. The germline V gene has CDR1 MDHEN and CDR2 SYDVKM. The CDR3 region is CASSLGASDLQETQYF. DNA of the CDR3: TGTGCCAGCAGTTTAGGGGCTAGCGACCTCCAAGAGACCCAGTACTTC.

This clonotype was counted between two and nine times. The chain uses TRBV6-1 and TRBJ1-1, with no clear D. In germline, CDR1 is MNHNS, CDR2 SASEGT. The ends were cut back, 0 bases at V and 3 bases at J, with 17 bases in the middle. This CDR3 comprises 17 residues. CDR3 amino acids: CASSEALQGRGDTEAFF. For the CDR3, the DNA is TGTGCCAGCAGTGAAGCGCTTCAAGGCAGAGGAGACACTGAAGCTTTCTTT.

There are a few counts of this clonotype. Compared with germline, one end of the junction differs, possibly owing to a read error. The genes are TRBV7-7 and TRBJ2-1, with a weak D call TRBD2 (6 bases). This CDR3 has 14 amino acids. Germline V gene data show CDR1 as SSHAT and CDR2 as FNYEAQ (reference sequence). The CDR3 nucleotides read TGTGCCAGCAGCCCCCGGGACTCCAACAATGAGCAGTTCTTC. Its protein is CASSPRDSNNEQFF.

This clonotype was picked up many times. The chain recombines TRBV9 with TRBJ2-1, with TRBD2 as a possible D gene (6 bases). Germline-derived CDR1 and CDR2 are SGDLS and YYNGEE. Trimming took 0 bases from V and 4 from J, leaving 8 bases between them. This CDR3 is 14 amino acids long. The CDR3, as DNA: TGTGCCAGCAGCGTAGGGGACTCGTACAATGAGCAGTTCTTC. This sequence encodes CASSVGDSYNEQFF.

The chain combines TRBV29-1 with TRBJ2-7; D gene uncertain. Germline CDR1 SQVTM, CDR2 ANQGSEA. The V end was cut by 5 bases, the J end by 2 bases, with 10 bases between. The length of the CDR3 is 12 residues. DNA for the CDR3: TGCAGCGTTTCAGACTTGACCTACGAGCAGTACTTC. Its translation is CSVSDLTYEQYF.

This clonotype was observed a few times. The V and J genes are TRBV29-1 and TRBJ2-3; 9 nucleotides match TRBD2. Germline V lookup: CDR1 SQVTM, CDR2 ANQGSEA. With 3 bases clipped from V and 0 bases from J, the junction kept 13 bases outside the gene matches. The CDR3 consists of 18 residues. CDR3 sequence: CSVDSSRLAGESTDTQYF. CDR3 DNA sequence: TGCAGCGTTGATTCCTCGAGGTTAGCGGGGGAGAGCACAGATACGCAGTATTTT.

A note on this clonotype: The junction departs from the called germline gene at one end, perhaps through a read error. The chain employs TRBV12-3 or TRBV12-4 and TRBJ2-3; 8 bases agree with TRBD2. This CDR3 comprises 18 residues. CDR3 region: CASGFRGGVVGVSDTQYF. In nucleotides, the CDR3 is TGTGCCAGCGGTTTTCGGGGGGGCGTCGTTGGAGTGTCAGATACGCAGTATTTT.

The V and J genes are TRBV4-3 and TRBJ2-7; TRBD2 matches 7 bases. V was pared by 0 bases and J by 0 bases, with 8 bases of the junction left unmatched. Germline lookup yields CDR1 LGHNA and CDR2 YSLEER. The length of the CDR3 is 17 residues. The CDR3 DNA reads TGCGCCAGCAGCCAAGATTGGGAGGGAGTCCCCTCCTACGAGCAGTACTTC. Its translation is CASSQDWEGVPSYEQYF.

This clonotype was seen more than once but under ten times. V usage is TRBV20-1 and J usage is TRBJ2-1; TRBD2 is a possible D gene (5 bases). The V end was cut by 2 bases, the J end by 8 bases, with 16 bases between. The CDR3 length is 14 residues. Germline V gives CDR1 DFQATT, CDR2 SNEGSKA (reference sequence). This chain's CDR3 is CSARNGLGGDEQFF. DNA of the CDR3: TGCAGTGCTAGAAACGGACTTGGTGGCGATGAGCAGTTCTTC.

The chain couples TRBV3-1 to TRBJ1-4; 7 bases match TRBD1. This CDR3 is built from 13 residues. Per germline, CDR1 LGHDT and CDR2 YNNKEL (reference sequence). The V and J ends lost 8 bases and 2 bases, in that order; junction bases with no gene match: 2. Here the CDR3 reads CASRGQTNEKLFF. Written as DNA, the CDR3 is TGTGCCAGCCGGGGACAGACTAATGAAAAACTGTTTTTT.

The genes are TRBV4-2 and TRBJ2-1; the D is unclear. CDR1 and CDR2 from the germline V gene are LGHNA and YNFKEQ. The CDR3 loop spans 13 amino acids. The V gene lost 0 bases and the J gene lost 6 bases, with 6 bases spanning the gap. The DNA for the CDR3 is TGTGCCAGCAGCCAAGATGGTCTCAATGAGCAGTTCTTC. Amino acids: CASSQDGLNEQFF.

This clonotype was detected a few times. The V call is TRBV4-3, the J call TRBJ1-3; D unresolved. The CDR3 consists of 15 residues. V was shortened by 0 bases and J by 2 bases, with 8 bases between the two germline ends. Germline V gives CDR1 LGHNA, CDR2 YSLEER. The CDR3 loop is CASSQDLSAGNTIYF. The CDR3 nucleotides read TGCGCCAGCAGCCAAGATCTGTCGGCTGGAAACACCATATATTTT.